This TCR beta chain was obtained from a study of T cells in Graves' hyperthyroidism and ophthalmopathy. This clonotype occurred once. Uncontrolled infection, other autoimmune disease, pregnancy or lactation excluded patients. Used for diagnoses were clinical symptoms, serum thyroxine and TRAb, thyroid ultrasound and orbital computed tomography. Amplification of TCR beta CDR3 regions was performed using RNA transcripts as template. Researchers ran a first-round RT-PCR on the TCR CDR3 using the HTBI primer set. TCRdb re-called the multiplex PCR reads through MiXCR, storing one row per CDR3 protein. The data contain 550,000 to 700,000 distinct CDR3 sequences, 46% of them singletons. Sequencing was carried out using peripheral blood or thyroid tissue (not recorded which). The receptor was derived from an adult woman with Graves' disease, either hyperthyroidism or ophthalmopathy (not recorded which).

The CDR3 region is CASSQGQGFQPQHF. The CDR3 bases are TGTGCCAGCAGCCAAGGACAGGGATTTCAGCCCCAGCATTTT. The chain recombines TRBV4-2 with TRBJ1-5; 7 bases fit TRBD1. This CDR3 has 14 residues. With 1 base clipped from V and 6 bases from J, the junction kept 3 bases outside the gene matches. Germline CDR1 LGHNA, CDR2 YNFKEQ.